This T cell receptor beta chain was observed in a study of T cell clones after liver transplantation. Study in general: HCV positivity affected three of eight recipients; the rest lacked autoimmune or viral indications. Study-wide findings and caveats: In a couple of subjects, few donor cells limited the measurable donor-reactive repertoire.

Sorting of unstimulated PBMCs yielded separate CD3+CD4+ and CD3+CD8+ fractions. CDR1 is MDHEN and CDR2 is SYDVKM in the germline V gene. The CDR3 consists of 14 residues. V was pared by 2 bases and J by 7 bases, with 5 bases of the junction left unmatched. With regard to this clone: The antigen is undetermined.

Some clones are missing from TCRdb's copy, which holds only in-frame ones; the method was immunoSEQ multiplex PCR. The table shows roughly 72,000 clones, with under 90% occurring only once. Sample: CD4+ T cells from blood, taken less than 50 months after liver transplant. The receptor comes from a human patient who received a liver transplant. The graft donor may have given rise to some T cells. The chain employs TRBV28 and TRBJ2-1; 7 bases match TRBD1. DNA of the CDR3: TGTGCCAGCAGTTTAGTTGGCAGGGGGAATGAGCAGTTCTTC. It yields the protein CASSLVGRGNEQFF. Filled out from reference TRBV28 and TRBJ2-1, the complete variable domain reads DVKVTQSSRYLVKRTGEKVFLECVQDMDHENMFWYRQDPGLGLRLIYFSYDVKMKEKGDIPEGYSVSREKKERFSLILESASTNQTSMYLCASSLVGRGNEQFFGPGTRLTVL.